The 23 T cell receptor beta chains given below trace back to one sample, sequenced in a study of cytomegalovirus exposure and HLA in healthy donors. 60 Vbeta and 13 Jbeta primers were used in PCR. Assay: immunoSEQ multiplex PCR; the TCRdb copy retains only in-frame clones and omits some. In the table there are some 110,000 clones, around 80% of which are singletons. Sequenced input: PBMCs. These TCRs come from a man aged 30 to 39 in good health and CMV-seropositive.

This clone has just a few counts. CDR3 DNA: TGTGCCAGTGGCTGGACAGCTGGGGCCAACGTCCTGACTTTC. Translation: CASGWTAGANVLTF. The V gene is TRBV19, the J gene TRBJ2-6, with D tentatively TRBD1 (6 bases). The CDR3 length is 14 residues. Germline V CDR1 and CDR2: LNHDA, SQIVND (reference sequence). V lost 8 bases and J lost 2, with 10 bases in between.

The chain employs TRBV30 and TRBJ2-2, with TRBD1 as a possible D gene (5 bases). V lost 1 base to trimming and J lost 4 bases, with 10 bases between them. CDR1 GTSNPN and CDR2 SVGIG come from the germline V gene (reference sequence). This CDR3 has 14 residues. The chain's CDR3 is CAWSEKGLTGELFF. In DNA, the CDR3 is TGTGCCTGGAGTGAGAAGGGGCTCACCGGGGAGCTGTTTTTT.

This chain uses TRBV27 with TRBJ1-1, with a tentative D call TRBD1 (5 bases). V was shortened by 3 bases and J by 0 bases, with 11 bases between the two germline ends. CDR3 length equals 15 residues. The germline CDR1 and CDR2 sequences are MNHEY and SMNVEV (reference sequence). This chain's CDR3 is CASSFYRSMNTEAFF. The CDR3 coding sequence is TGTGCCAGCAGTTTCTACAGGAGCATGAACACTGAAGCTTTCTTT.

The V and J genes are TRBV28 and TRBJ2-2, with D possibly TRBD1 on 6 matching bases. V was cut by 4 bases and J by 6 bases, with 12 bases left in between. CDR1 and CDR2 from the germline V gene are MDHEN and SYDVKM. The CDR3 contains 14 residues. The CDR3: CASSSTGESGELFF. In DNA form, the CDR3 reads TGTGCCAGCAGTTCGACAGGAGAGTCCGGGGAGCTGTTTTTT.

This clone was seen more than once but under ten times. The CDR3 DNA is TGTGCCAGCAGCACGGGACTAGGGTCATACGAGCAGTACGTC. This translates into CASSTGLGSYEQYV. The chain combines TRBV11-3 with TRBJ2-7; 8 nucleotides line up with TRBD2. Germline V gene sequence: CDR1 SGHNT, CDR2 YENEEA. With 5 bases clipped from V and 4 bases from J, the junction kept 7 bases outside the gene matches. The CDR3 has 14 residues.

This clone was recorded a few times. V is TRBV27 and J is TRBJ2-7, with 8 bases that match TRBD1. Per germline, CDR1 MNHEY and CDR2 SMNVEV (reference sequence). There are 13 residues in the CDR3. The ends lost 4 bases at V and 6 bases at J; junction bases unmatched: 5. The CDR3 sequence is CASSSTGVGEQYF. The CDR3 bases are TGTGCCAGCAGTTCGACAGGGGTTGGCGAGCAGTACTTC.

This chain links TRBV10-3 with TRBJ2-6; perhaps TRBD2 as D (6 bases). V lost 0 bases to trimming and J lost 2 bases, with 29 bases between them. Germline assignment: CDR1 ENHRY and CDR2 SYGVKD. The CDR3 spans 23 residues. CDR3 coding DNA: TGTGCCATCAGTGAGTCACGGTGGGGTTTAGCGGAGTTGAGCACGGCTGGGGCCAACGTCCTGACTTTC. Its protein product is CAISESRWGLAELSTAGANVLTF.

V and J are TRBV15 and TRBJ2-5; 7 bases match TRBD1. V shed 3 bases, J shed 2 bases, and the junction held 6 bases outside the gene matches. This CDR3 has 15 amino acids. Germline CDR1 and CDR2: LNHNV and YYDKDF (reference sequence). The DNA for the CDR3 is TGTGCCACCAGCAGCGCCGGGACAGCGCAAGAGACCCAGTACTTC. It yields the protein CATSSAGTAQETQYF.

CDR3 coding DNA: TGTGCCAGCGCAGACAGAATTAATGAAAAACTGTTTTTT. Translated, it gives CASADRINEKLFF. This chain uses TRBV19 with TRBJ1-4; possible D gene TRBD1, 5 bases. V gave up 9 bases and J gave up 4 bases, with 12 bases separating them. CDR3 size: 13 residues. Germline assignment: CDR1 LNHDA and CDR2 SQIVND (reference sequence).

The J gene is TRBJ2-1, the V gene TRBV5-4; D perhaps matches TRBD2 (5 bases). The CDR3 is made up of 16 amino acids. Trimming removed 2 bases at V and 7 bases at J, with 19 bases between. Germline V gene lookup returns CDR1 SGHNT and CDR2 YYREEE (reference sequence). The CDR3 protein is CASSFVGSGLTNEQFF. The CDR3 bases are TGTGCCAGCAGCTTCGTTGGGAGCGGACTCACGAATGAGCAGTTCTTC.

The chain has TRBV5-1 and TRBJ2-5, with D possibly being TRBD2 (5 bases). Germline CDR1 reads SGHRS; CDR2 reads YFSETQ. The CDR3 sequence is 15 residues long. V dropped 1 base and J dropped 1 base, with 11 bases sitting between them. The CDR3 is CASSLRWEPQETQYF. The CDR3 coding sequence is TGCGCCAGCAGCTTGCGGTGGGAGCCCCAAGAGACCCAGTACTTC. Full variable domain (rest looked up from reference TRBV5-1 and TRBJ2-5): KAGVTQTPRYLIKTRGQQVTLSCSPISGHRSVSWYQQTPGQGLQFLFEYFSETQRNKGNFPGRFSGRQFSNSRSEMNVSTLELGDSALYLCASSLRWEPQETQYFGPGTRLLVL.

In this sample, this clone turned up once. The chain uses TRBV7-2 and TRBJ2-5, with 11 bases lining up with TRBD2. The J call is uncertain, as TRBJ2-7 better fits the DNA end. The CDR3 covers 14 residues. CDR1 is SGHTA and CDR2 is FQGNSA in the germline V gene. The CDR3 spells CASSPTSGDYEQYF. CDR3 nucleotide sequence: TGTGCCAGCAGCCCGACTAGCGGGGACTACGAGCAGTACTTC.

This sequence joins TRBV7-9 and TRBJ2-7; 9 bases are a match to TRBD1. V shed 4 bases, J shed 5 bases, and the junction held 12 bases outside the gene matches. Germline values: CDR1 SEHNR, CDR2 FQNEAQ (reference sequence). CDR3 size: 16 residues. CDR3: CASSSLWDRARHEQYF. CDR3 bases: TGTGCCAGCAGCTCACTCTGGGACAGGGCTAGGCACGAGCAGTACTTC.

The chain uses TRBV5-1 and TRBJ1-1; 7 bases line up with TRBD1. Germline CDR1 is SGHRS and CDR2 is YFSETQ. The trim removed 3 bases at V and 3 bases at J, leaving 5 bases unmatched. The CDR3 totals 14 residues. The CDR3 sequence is CASSSTGLDTEAFF. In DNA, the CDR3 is TGCGCCAGCAGCTCGACAGGGTTGGACACTGAAGCTTTCTTT. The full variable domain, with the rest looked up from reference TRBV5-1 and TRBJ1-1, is KAGVTQTPRYLIKTRGQQVTLSCSPISGHRSVSWYQQTPGQGLQFLFEYFSETQRNKGNFPGRFSGRQFSNSRSEMNVSTLELGDSALYLCASSSTGLDTEAFFGQGTRLTVV.

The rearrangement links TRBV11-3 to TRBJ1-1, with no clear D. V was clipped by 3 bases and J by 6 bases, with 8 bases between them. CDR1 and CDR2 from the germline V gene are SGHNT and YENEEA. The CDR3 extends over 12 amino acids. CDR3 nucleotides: TGTGCCAGCAGCTTTAATTCGGCTGAAGCTTTCTTT. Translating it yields CASSFNSAEAFF.

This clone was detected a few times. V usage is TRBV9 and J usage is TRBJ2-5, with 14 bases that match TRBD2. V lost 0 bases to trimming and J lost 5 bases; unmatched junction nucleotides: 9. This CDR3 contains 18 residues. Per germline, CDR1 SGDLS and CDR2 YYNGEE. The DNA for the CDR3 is TGTGCCAGCAGCGTAGGGACTAGCGGGAGGCCCTTGGGGGAGACCCAGTACTTC. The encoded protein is CASSVGTSGRPLGETQYF.

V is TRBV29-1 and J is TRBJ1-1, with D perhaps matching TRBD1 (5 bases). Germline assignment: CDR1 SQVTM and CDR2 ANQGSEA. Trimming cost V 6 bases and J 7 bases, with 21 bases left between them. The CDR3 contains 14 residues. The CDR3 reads CSVGLTGEVGEAFF. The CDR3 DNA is TGCAGCGTCGGACTGACGGGGGAGGTCGGTGAAGCTTTCTTT.

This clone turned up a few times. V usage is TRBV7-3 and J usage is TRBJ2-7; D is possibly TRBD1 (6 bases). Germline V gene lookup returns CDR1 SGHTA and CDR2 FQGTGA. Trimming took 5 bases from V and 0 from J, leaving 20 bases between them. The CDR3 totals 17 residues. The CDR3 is CASSTRTGTWSSYEQYV. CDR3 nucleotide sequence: TGTGCCAGCAGCACCCGAACCGGGACATGGAGCTCCTACGAGCAGTACGTC.

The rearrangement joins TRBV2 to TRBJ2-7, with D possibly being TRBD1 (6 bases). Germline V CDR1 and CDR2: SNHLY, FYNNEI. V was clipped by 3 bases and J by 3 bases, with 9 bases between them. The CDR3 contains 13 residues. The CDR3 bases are TGTGCCAGCAGTGACACGACAGGCTACGAGCAGTACTTC. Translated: CASSDTTGYEQYF.

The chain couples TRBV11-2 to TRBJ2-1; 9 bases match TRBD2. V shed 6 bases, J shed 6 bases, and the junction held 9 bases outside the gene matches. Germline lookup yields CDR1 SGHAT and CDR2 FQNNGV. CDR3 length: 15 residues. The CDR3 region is CASRSLAGRGNEQFF. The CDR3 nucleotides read TGTGCCAGCAGATCCCTAGCGGGGAGGGGCAATGAGCAGTTCTTC.

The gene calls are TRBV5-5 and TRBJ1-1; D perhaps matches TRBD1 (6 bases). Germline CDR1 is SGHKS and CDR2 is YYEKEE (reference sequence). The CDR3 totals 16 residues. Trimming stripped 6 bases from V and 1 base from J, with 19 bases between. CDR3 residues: CASNAVAGTRNTEAFF. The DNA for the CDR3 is TGTGCCAGCAACGCCGTCGCCGGGACAAGGAACACTGAAGCTTTCTTT.

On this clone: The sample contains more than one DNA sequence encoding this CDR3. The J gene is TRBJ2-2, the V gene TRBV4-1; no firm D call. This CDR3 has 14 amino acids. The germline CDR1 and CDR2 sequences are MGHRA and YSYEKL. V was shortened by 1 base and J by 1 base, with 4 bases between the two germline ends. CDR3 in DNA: TGCGCCAGCAGCCAAGGGCAGAACACCGGGGAGCTGTTTTTT. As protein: CASSQGQNTGELFF.

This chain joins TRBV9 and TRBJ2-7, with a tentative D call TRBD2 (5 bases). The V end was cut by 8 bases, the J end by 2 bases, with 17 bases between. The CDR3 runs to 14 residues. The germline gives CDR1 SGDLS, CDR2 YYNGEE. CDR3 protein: CASSEGGAAYEQYF. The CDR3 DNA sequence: TGTGCCAGTTCAGAGGGTGGTGCCGCCTACGAGCAGTACTTC.